The 5 T cell receptor beta chains below were found in one sample sequenced in a study of regulatory T cells in long-lasting Graves disease. Arm-PCR of CDR3 regions and iRepertoire HTBI primers were the basis on which TCR beta libraries were built. TCRdb called the multiplex PCR reads again in MiXCR, with one record for every CDR3 protein. Found here are about 420,000 distinct CDR3 sequences, 16% of them singletons; the top ten hold around a quarter. Time point here: newly diagnosed GD, antithyroid drugs for less than 3 months. The authors made the TCR library using RNA they extracted from PBMCs. The same data also contributed to another study, on T cells in Graves' hyperthyroidism and ophthalmopathy.

Specimen: peripheral blood mononuclear cells (PBMCs), collected at new diagnosis, from a patient treated with antithyroid drugs. These receptors came from a woman in her late teens or twenties with Graves disease.

In this sample, this clonotype is medium-sized. V is TRBV7-2 and J is TRBJ2-3, with 8 bases fitting TRBD2. J lost 2 bases, V lost 1 base, and 2 bases had no gene match. Per germline, CDR1 SGHTA and CDR2 FQGNSA. The CDR3 length is 15 residues. The CDR3 here is CASSLVSGTTDTQYF. In nucleotides, the CDR3 is TGTGCCAGCAGCTTAGTTAGCGGGACCACAGATACGCAGTATTTT.

This clonotype has ten or more counts. The chain carries TRBV30 and TRBJ2-5; TRBD1 is a possible D gene (5 bases). This CDR3 region has 12 residues. The germline CDR1 and CDR2 sequences are GTSNPN and SVGIG (reference sequence). V was pared by 0 bases and J by 7 bases, with 9 bases between. The CDR3 bases are TGTGCCTGGAGTGTATTTAGGGGGACCCAGTACTTC. The encoded protein is CAWSVFRGTQYF.

This clonotype was counted at least ten times. The J gene is TRBJ2-7, the V gene TRBV30; D is undetermined. V lost 1 base and J 6 bases, leaving 28 bases between the germline ends. Germline V gene lookup returns CDR1 GTSNPN and CDR2 SVGIG (reference sequence). The CDR3 runs 18 residues. The CDR3 protein is CAWSEGTASSVYLVEQYF. Here the CDR3 DNA reads TGTGCCTGGAGTGAGGGTACTGCATCCTCTGTCTACCTCGTCGAGCAGTACTTC.

This clonotype was counted many times. J is TRBJ2-7 and V is TRBV29-1, with a possible D match to TRBD2 (5 bases). Germline-derived CDR1 and CDR2 are SQVTM and ANQGSEA. The V and J ends lost 7 bases and 7 bases respectively, with 17 bases between them. CDR3 length: 12 residues. DNA of the CDR3: TGCAGCGCCGGATTGGCGAGGGATGAGCAGTACTTC. It is translated as CSAGLARDEQYF.

The V call is TRBV5-1, the J call TRBJ1-3; TRBD1 might be the D (5 bases). The CDR3 length is 16 residues. Germline CDR1 is SGHRS and CDR2 is YFSETQ. The V and J ends lost 1 base and 4 bases respectively, with 15 bases between them. Written as DNA, the CDR3 is TGCGCCAGCAGCTTGCGTGTTGGGACTTTAGGAAACACCATATATTTT. Encoded protein: CASSLRVGTLGNTIYF. Based on the CDR3 plus reference TRBV5-1 and TRBJ1-3, the full variable domain is KAGVTQTPRYLIKTRGQQVTLSCSPISGHRSVSWYQQTPGQGLQFLFEYFSETQRNKGNFPGRFSGRQFSNSRSEMNVSTLELGDSALYLCASSLRVGTLGNTIYFGEGSWLTVV.